Below, 30 T cell receptor beta chains from the same sample are listed, as sequenced in a study of blood T cell repertoires in COVID-19. Sequencing used immunoSEQ multiplex PCR; TCRdb keeps in-frame clones, though not all of them. The table has more than 95,000 clones, roughly nine tenths seen once. The specimen was peripheral blood. The receptors here all came from a woman aged 80 or over in a cohort sampled during active COVID-19.

The gene calls are TRBV14 and TRBJ1-6; D not resolved. The germline V and J ends were trimmed by 2 bases and 9 bases, with 11 bases remaining between them. The germline CDR1 and CDR2 sequences are SGHDN and FVKESK. The CDR3 length is 14 residues. CDR3 protein: CASSQLSPVSPLHF. CDR3 in DNA: TGTGCCAGCAGCCAACTGAGCCCCGTTTCACCCCTCCACTTT.

This clone was observed once. The V gene is TRBV3-1 (or the pseudogene TRBV3-2), the J gene TRBJ2-7, with TRBD1 matching 11 bases. The ends lost 6 bases at V and 3 bases at J; junction bases unmatched: 7. The CDR3 is 15 residues long. Germline V gene data show CDR1 as LGHDT and CDR2 as YNNKEL (reference sequence). The chain's CDR3 is CASRRGTGGIYEQYF. CDR3 nucleotide sequence: TGTGCCAGCAGGCGGGGGACAGGGGGTATCTACGAGCAGTACTTC.

CDR3: CASRPTERLVNTGELFF. In nucleotides, the CDR3 is TGTGCAAGTCGCCCGACCGAGCGGCTAGTGAACACCGGGGAGCTGTTTTTT. The chain employs TRBV12-2 and TRBJ2-2; TRBD2, the table's D call, lacks a check against the DNA. TRBV12-2 is annotated as a pseudogene. This CDR3 spans 17 amino acids.

The chain employs TRBV6-5 and TRBJ1-5, with D tentatively TRBD1 (6 bases). Germline CDR1 is MNHEY and CDR2 is SVGAGI. V was shortened by 4 bases and J by 3 bases, with 16 bases between the two germline ends. CDR3 length equals 16 residues. CDR3: CASSFLPTGNNQPQHF. Here the CDR3 DNA reads TGTGCCAGCAGTTTCCTCCCCACAGGGAACAATCAGCCCCAGCATTTT.

The gene calls are TRBV6-4 and TRBJ1-6; a weak D match, TRBD1 (6 bases). V dropped 5 bases and J dropped 8 bases, with 13 bases sitting between them. Germline CDR1 reads MRHNA; CDR2 reads SNTAGT. The CDR3 loop spans 14 amino acids. The CDR3 region has the DNA TGTGCCAGCAGTTCAGGGGTGGTTGATTCACCCCTCCACTTT. As protein: CASSSGVVDSPLHF.

The chain couples TRBV2 to TRBJ2-1; 9 bases map to TRBD2. This CDR3 has 11 residues. V gave up 7 bases and J gave up 12 bases; unmatched junction bases: 4. In germline, CDR1 is SNHLY, CDR2 FYNNEI. The CDR3 is CASTTSGPQFF. The CDR3 nucleotides read TGTGCCAGCACAACTAGCGGGCCGCAGTTCTTC.

The chain uses TRBV5-1 and TRBJ2-3; tentative D call: TRBD2 (6 bases). The germline V and J ends were trimmed by 2 bases and 3 bases, with 13 bases remaining between them. The CDR3 spans 15 residues. Germline CDR1 SGHRS, CDR2 YFSETQ. The CDR3 sequence: CASSLRGFKTDTQYF. The CDR3, as DNA: TGCGCCAGCAGCTTACGGGGGTTTAAAACAGATACGCAGTATTTT.

The chain has TRBV5-4 and TRBJ2-5; TRBD2 aligns across 10 bases. This CDR3 comprises 14 residues. The germline CDR1 and CDR2 sequences are SGHNT and YYREEE (reference sequence). V dropped 6 bases and J dropped 2; count of bases not matched to a gene: 4. CDR3 amino acids: CASNEREGQETQYF. The CDR3 DNA reads as TGTGCCAGCAACGAGCGGGAGGGGCAAGAGACCCAGTACTTC.

The rearrangement uses TRBV3-1 (or the pseudogene TRBV3-2) and TRBJ2-1; 8 bases are shared with TRBD1. The CDR3 sequence is 13 residues long. The V and J ends lost 3 bases and 14 bases, in that order; junction bases with no gene match: 9. CDR1 LGHDT and CDR2 YNNKEL come from the germline V gene (reference sequence). The CDR3 DNA reads as TGTGCCAGCAGCCAGGTCGGACAGGGCGAAAAGTTCTTC. Translation gives CASSQVGQGEKFF.

The chain recombines TRBV24-1 with TRBJ2-1; TRBD1 matches at 7 bases. The germline CDR1 and CDR2 sequences are KGHDR and SFDVKD. The V gene end was trimmed by 4 bases and the J gene end by 4 bases; junction bases not matched to a gene: 6. CDR3 length: 15 residues. DNA for the CDR3: TGTGCCACCAGTGAGCCGGGACAGAAGTACAATGAGCAGTTCTTC. Translating it yields CATSEPGQKYNEQFF.

The chain carries TRBV10-3 and TRBJ2-3, with D tentatively TRBD2 (6 bases). V lost 0 bases and J lost 3, with 7 bases in between. The CDR3 consists of 14 residues. The V gene's germline CDR1 is ENHRY and CDR2 SYGVKD. CDR3 sequence reads: CAISESGGTDTQYF. The CDR3 DNA follows: TGTGCCATCAGTGAGTCGGGAGGAACAGATACGCAGTATTTT.

The chain uses TRBV5-6 and TRBJ1-5; 8 nucleotides agree with TRBD1. There are 15 residues in the CDR3. Per germline, CDR1 SGHDT and CDR2 YYEEEE. After removal of 4 bases from V and 1 base from J, the junction contained 4 bases not matched to a gene. CDR3 nucleotide sequence: TGTGCCAGCAGCCCCTGGACAGGGAGCAATCAGCCCCAGCATTTT. Amino acid sequence: CASSPWTGSNQPQHF. Supplemented by reference TRBV5-6 and TRBJ1-5, the full variable domain reads DAGVTQSPTHLIKTRGQQVTLRCSPKSGHDTVSWYQQALGQGPQFIFQYYEEEERQRGNFPDRFSGHQFPNYSSELNVNALLLGDSALYLCASSPWTGSNQPQHFGDGTRLSIL.

The rearrangement links TRBV7-5 to TRBJ2-4; the table assigns TRBD2, which was not confirmed against the DNA. TRBV7-5 is a known pseudogene. The CDR3 consists of 17 residues. The CDR3 here is CARSRPGLAEAKNIQYF. For the CDR3, the DNA is TGTGCCAGAAGCCGACCGGGACTAGCAGAGGCCAAAAACATTCAGTACTTC.

The count of this clone is one. The V gene is TRBV5-4, the J gene TRBJ2-1, with a tentative D call TRBD2 (6 bases). The CDR3 consists of 16 residues. Between the trimmed V and J ends, which lost 4 bases and 7 bases, there was a span of 21 bases. Per germline, CDR1 SGHNT and CDR2 YYREEE (reference sequence). The CDR3 reads CASSPGGVLVSNEQFF. The CDR3 DNA reads TGTGCCAGCAGCCCAGGAGGGGTTTTAGTGTCGAATGAGCAGTTCTTC.

The chain has TRBV6-5 and TRBJ2-5, with 7 bases identical to TRBD2. The germline V gene has CDR1 MNHEY and CDR2 SVGAGI. The CDR3 length is 14 residues. The V gene end was trimmed by 8 bases and the J gene end by 5 bases; junction bases not matched to a gene: 11. CDR3 residues: CASRLGGVLETQYF. In DNA, the CDR3 is TGTGCCAGCCGTTTGGGGGGGGTTCTGGAGACCCAGTACTTC.

This clone appeared a single time. V gene TRBV5-1 combines with J gene TRBJ2-1, with 11 bases identical to TRBD1. The CDR3 has 16 amino acids. The V gene's germline CDR1 is SGHRS and CDR2 YFSETQ. V shed 4 bases, J shed 4 bases, and the junction held 7 bases outside the gene matches. The DNA for the CDR3 is TGCGCCAGCAGCCCGGACAGGGGGCAGAGGTACAATGAGCAGTTCTTC. This sequence encodes CASSPDRGQRYNEQFF.

The table lists this clone with a few counts. The chain recombines TRBV6-5 with TRBJ2-1, with a possible D match to TRBD2 (6 bases). The CDR3 spans 15 residues. V was trimmed by 5 bases and J by 0 bases, leaving 11 bases between them. The germline CDR1 and CDR2 sequences are MNHEY and SVGAGI. As DNA, the CDR3 is TGTGCCAGCAGTCAAAGGAGGGTCTCCTACAATGAGCAGTTCTTC. It translates to CASSQRRVSYNEQFF.

V and J are TRBV11-1 and TRBJ1-1; a possible D gene is TRBD1 (5 bases). The germline V gene encodes CDR1 SGHAT and CDR2 FQDESV (reference sequence). The CDR3 consists of 16 residues. The V end was cut by 1 base, the J end by 4 bases, with 16 bases between. The DNA of the CDR3 is TGTGCCAGCAGCTTAGTTTTGTTCTCTGGGGCCACTGAAGCTTTCTTT. It encodes CASSLVLFSGATEAFF.

A few counts support this clone. V usage is TRBV3-1 (or the pseudogene TRBV3-2) and J usage is TRBJ1-5; 11 bases map to TRBD1. This CDR3 region has 16 residues. Germline V gives CDR1 LGHDT, CDR2 YNNKEL (reference sequence). With V trimmed by 1 base and J by 6 bases, 5 bases remained unmatched. The CDR3 is CASSQGVGQGGQPQHF. CDR3 coding DNA: TGTGCCAGCAGCCAAGGGGTGGGACAGGGGGGTCAGCCCCAGCATTTT.

This clone was seen just once. CDR3 in amino acids: CASREREIEGEQFF. As DNA, the CDR3 is TGTGCCAGCAGGGAGAGGGAAATTGAGGGTGAGCAGTTCTTC. The V gene is TRBV11-2, the J gene TRBJ2-1; the D gene is possibly TRBD2 (5 bases). The V end lost 6 bases, the J end lost 9 bases, and 18 bases lay between the germline ends. CDR1 and CDR2 (germline): SGHAT, FQNNGV. The CDR3 spans 14 residues.

The rearrangement uses TRBV5-1 and TRBJ2-2; the D gene is possibly TRBD2 (5 bases). This CDR3 contains 12 residues. Per germline, CDR1 SGHRS and CDR2 YFSETQ. The ends were cut back, 1 base at V and 8 bases at J, with 6 bases in the middle. The CDR3 bases are TGCGCCAGCAGCTTGTCGGGAGGGGAGCTGTTTTTT. It translates to CASSLSGGELFF. Looking up the rest from reference TRBV5-1 and TRBJ2-2 gives the full variable domain: KAGVTQTPRYLIKTRGQQVTLSCSPISGHRSVSWYQQTPGQGLQFLFEYFSETQRNKGNFPGRFSGRQFSNSRSEMNVSTLELGDSALYLCASSLSGGELFFGEGSRLTVL.

The chain employs TRBV7-9 and TRBJ2-1, with TRBD2 matching 15 bases. CDR1 is SEHNR and CDR2 is FQNEAQ in the germline V gene (reference sequence). This CDR3 has 18 amino acids. The J segment lost 8 bases and the V segment lost 5 bases, leaving 13 bases of the junction unmatched. The CDR3 protein is CASSPHPGTSGGRDEQFF. CDR3 coding DNA: TGTGCCAGCAGCCCTCATCCAGGGACTAGCGGGGGGAGGGATGAGCAGTTCTTC. The whole variable domain, remainder taken from reference TRBV7-9 and TRBJ2-1, is DTGVSQNPRHKITKRGQNVTFRCDPISEHNRLYWYRQTLGQGPEFLTYFQNEAQLEKSRLLSDRFSAERPKGSFSTLEIQRTEQGDSAMYLCASSPHPGTSGGRDEQFFGPGTRLTVL.

The rearrangement uses TRBV3-1 (or the pseudogene TRBV3-2) and TRBJ2-2, with TRBD1 identical over 8 bases. CDR3 length equals 17 residues. Germline CDR1 reads LGHDT; CDR2 reads YNNKEL (reference sequence). Trimming removed 1 base from V and 4 bases from J; junction bases left unmatched: 8. The CDR3: CASSQGARGLGTGELFF. The CDR3 DNA follows: TGTGCCAGCAGCCAAGGGGCCAGGGGGCTGGGCACCGGGGAGCTGTTTTTT.

The CDR3 loop reads CASSFGAGGTEAFF. As DNA, the CDR3 is TGTGCCAGCAGCTTCGGCGCGGGTGGCACTGAAGCTTTCTTT. The chain recombines TRBV11-2 with TRBJ1-1, with D unresolved. With 3 bases removed from V and 4 bases from J, the gap between germline ends came to 12 bases. CDR3 size: 14 residues. CDR1 is SGHAT and CDR2 is FQNNGV in the germline V gene.

The chain joins TRBV21-1 to TRBJ2-6; the table calls TRBD1, which could not be checked here. TRBV21-1 is assigned pseudogene status. This CDR3 comprises 20 residues. The CDR3 DNA reads as TGTGCCAGCAGCAAAGTGGATTTGGGACAGGGGGCGGCTGGGGCCAACGTCCTGACTTTC. This encodes CASSKVDLGQGAAGANVLTF.

This clone was counted a single time. The chain combines TRBV25-1 with TRBJ2-3, with 7 bases fitting TRBD2. CDR1 and CDR2 (germline): MGHDK, SYGVNS. V shed 1 base, J shed 7 bases, and the junction held 11 bases outside the gene matches. The length of the CDR3 is 16 residues. CDR3 region: CASSESGAGLRNTQYF. The CDR3 nucleotides are TGTGCCAGCAGTGAATCAGGAGCGGGGCTCCGGAATACGCAGTATTTT.

The V call is TRBV11-2, the J call TRBJ1-2, with a weak D call TRBD1 (5 bases). The CDR3 is 16 residues long. Trimming took 4 bases from V and 7 from J, leaving 22 bases between them. CDR1 SGHAT and CDR2 FQNNGV come from the germline V gene. For the CDR3, the DNA is TGTGCCAGCAGCTCCGAGTTAGGCAGGGAAGACTTTGGCTACACCTTC. It translates to CASSSELGREDFGYTF.

The sample holds one count of this clone. V and J are TRBV4-1 and TRBJ2-1, with 7 positions matching TRBD1. The J segment lost 2 bases and the V segment lost 5 bases, leaving 12 bases of the junction unmatched. This CDR3 is 17 amino acids long. The germline CDR1 and CDR2 sequences are MGHRA and YSYEKL. The CDR3 spells CASSERTDREAYNEQFF. Here the CDR3 DNA reads TGCGCCAGCAGCGAGAGGACCGACAGGGAAGCCTACAATGAGCAGTTCTTC.

With respect to this clone: One end of the junction fails to match germline, which may point to a read error. The V gene is TRBV7-9, the J gene TRBJ2-7; 9 bases align to TRBD1. CDR3 length: 16 residues. Germline loops: CDR1 SEHNR, CDR2 FQNEAQ (reference sequence). CDR3 in DNA: TGTGCCAGCAGCTTACAACCGGGACAGGGTTCCTGCGAGCAGTACTTC. Protein: CASSLQPGQGSCEQYF.

This clone was observed once. The V and J genes are TRBV5-6 and TRBJ1-2, with D unclear. V lost 5 bases and J 8 bases, leaving 16 bases between the germline ends. Germline lookup yields CDR1 SGHDT and CDR2 YYEEEE. The CDR3 extends over 13 amino acids. CDR3 bases: TGTGCCAGCAGTTCCGGGTCTGAGGGCGGCTACACCTTC. It codes for CASSSGSEGGYTF. Based on the CDR3 plus reference TRBV5-6 and TRBJ1-2, the full variable domain is DAGVTQSPTHLIKTRGQQVTLRCSPKSGHDTVSWYQQALGQGPQFIFQYYEEEERQRGNFPDRFSGHQFPNYSSELNVNALLLGDSALYLCASSSGSEGGYTFGSGTRLTVV.